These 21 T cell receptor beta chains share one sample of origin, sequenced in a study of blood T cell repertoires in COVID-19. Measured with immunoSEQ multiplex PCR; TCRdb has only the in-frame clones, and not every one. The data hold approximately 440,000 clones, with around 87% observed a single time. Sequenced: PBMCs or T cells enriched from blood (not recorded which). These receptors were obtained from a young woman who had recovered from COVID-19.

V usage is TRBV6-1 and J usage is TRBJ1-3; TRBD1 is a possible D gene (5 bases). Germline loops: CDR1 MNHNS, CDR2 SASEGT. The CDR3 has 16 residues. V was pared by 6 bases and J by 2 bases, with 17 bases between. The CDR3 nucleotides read TGTGCCAGCAGCGAAACGGGGGGTAGCCCTGGAAACACCATATATTTT. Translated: CASSETGGSPGNTIYF.

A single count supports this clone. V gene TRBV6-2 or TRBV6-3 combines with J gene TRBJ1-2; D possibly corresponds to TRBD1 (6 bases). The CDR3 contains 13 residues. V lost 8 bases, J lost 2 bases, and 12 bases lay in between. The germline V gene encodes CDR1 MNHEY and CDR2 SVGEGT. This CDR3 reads CASGRQGNYGYTF. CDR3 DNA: TGTGCCAGCGGCCGGCAGGGGAACTATGGCTACACCTTC.

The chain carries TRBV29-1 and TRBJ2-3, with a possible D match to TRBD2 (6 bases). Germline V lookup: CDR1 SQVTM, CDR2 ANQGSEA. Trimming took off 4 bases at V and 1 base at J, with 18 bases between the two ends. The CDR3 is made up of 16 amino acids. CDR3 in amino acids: CSVGRERGRGTDTQYF. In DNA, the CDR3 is TGCAGCGTTGGGAGGGAGAGGGGACGGGGCACAGATACGCAGTATTTT.

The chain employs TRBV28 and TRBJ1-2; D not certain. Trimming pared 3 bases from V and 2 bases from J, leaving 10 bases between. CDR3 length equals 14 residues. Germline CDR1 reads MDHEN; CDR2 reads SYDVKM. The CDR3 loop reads CASSFVDSNYGYTF. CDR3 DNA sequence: TGTGCCAGCAGTTTTGTGGACTCAAACTATGGCTACACCTTC.

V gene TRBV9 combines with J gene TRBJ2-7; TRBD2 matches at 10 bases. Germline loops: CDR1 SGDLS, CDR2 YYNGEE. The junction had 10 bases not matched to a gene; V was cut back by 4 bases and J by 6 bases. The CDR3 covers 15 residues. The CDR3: CASSPGTSEEGEQYF. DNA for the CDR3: TGTGCCAGCAGCCCCGGGACTAGCGAGGAGGGCGAGCAGTACTTC. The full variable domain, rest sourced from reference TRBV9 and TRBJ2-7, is DSGVTQTPKHLITATGQRVTLRCSPRSGDLSVYWYQQSLDQGLQFLIQYYNGEERAKGNILERFSAQQFPDLHSELNLSSLELGDSALYFCASSPGTSEEGEQYFGPGTRLTVT.

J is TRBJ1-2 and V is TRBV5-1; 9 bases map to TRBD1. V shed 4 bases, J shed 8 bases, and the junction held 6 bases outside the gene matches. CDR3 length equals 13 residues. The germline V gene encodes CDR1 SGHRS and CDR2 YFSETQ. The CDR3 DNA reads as TGCGCCAGCAGCCCACAGGGGGCAGGAGGCTACACCTTC. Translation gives CASSPQGAGGYTF.

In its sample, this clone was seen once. CDR3 in DNA: TGTGCCAGCGCCACGGGATCTGGGGCCAACGTCCTGACTTTC. Protein sequence: CASATGSGANVLTF. J is TRBJ2-6 and V is TRBV19; tentatively, D is TRBD2 (5 bases). CDR3 length: 14 residues. CDR1 and CDR2 from the germline V gene are LNHDA and SQIVND (reference sequence). V gave up 9 bases and J gave up 1 base, with 10 bases separating them.

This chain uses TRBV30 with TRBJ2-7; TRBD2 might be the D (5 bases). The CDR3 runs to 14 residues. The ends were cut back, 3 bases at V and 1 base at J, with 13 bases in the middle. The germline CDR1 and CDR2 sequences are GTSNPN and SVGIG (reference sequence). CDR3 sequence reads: CAWRALGESYEQYF. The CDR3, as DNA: TGTGCCTGGAGGGCACTAGGTGAATCCTACGAGCAGTACTTC.

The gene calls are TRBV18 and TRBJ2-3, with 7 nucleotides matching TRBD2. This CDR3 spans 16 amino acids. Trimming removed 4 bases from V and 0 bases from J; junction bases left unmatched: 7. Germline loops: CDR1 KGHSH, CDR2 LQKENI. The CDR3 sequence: CASSLQRGSSTDTQYF. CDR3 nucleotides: TGTGCCAGCTCACTTCAGCGGGGCTCTAGCACAGATACGCAGTATTTT.

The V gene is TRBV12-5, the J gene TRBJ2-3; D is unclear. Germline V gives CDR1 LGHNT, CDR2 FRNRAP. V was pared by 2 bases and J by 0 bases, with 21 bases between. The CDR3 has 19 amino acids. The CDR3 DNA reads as TGTGCTAGTGGTTTGTTGTCAGCCGAGAACAGAGTTAGCACAGATACGCAGTATTTT. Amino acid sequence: CASGLLSAENRVSTDTQYF.

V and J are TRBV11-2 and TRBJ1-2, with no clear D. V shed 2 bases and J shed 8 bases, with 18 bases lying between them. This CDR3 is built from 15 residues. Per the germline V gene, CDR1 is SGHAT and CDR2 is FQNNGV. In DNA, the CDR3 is TGTGCCAGCAGCTTAAACGTCAGACAATCGAACGGCTACACCTTC. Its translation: CASSLNVRQSNGYTF.

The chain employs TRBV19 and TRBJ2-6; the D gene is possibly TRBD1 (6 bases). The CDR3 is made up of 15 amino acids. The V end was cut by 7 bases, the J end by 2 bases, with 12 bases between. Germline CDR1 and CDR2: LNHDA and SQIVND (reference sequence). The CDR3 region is CASTPDRAGANVLTF. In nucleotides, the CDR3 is TGTGCCAGTACCCCGGACAGAGCTGGGGCCAACGTCCTGACTTTC.

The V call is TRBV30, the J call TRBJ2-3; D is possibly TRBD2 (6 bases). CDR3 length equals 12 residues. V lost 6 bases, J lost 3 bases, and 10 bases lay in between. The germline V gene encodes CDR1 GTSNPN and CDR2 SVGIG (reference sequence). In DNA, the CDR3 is TGTGCCTGTAGGGACTTAACAGATACGCAGTATTTT. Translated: CACRDLTDTQYF.

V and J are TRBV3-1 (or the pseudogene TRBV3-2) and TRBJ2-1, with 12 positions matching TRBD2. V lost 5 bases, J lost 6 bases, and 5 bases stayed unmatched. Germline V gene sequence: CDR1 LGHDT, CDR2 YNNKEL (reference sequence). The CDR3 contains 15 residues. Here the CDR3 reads CASSKTSGSPNEQFF. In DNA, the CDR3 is TGTGCCAGCAGCAAGACTAGCGGGAGTCCCAATGAGCAGTTCTTC.

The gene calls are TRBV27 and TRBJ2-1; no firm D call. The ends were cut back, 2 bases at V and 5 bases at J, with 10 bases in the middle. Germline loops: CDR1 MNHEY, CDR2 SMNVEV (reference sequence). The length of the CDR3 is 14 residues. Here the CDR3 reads CASSLTGFHNEQFF. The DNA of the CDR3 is TGTGCCAGCAGTTTAACCGGTTTCCACAATGAGCAGTTCTTC.

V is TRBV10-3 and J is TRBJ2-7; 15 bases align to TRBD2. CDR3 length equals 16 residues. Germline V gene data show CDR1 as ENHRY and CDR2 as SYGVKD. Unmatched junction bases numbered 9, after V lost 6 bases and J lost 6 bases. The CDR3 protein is CAISRGLAGGLGEQYF. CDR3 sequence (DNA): TGTGCCATCAGCCGGGGACTAGCGGGGGGTTTAGGCGAGCAGTACTTC.

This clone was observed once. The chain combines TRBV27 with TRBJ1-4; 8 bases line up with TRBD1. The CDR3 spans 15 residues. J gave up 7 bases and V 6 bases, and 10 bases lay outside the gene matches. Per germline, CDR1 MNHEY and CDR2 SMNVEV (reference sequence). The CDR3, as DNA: TGTGCCAGCAGACCTACAGGGGGGAATCGTGAAAAACTGTTTTTT. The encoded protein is CASRPTGGNREKLFF.

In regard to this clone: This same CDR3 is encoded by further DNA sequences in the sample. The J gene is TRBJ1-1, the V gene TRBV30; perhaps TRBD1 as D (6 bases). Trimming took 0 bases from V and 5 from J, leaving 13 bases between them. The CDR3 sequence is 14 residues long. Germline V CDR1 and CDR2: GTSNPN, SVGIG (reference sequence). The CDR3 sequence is CAWSVPGARTEAFF. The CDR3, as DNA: TGTGCCTGGAGTGTACCAGGGGCTCGGACTGAAGCTTTCTTT.

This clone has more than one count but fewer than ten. The DNA of the CDR3 is TGTGCCAGCAGCAATCAAGACAGGGGGAACTATGGCTACACCTTC. This translates into CASSNQDRGNYGYTF. This chain links TRBV21-1 with TRBJ1-2; the table's D gene call, TRBD1, was not cross checked with the DNA. TRBV21-1 is annotated as a pseudogene. There are 15 residues in the CDR3.

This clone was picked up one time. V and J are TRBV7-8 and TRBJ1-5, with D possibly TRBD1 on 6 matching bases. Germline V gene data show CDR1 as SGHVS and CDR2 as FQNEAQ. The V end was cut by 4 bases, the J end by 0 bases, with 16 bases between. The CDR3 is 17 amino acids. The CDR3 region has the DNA TGTGCCAGCAGCTCCCGCCAGGGGACCTATAGCAATCAGCCCCAGCATTTT. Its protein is CASSSRQGTYSNQPQHF.

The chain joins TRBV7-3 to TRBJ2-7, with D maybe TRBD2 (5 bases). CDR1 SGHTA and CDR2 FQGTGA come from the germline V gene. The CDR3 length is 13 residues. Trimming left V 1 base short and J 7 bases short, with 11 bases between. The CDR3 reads CASSLIASGEQYF. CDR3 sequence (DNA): TGTGCCAGCAGCTTAATTGCATCGGGGGAGCAGTACTTC.